One sample yielded the 21 T cell receptor beta chains listed below, sequenced in a study of blood T cell repertoires in COVID-19. Data came from immunoSEQ multiplex PCR; TCRdb stores just in-frame clones and leaves some out. The sample shows about 140,000 clones, about 80% of them seen only once. Sequences were obtained from peripheral blood. These receptors were collected from a man aged 50-60 years with acute or convalescent COVID-19.

The CDR3 nucleotides read TGTGCCAGCAGCGTAGCGGGCGGGGCGAGAGAGACCCAGTACTTC. As protein: CASSVAGGARETQYF. The J gene is TRBJ2-5, the V gene TRBV9; a weak D match, TRBD2 (6 bases). CDR1 is SGDLS and CDR2 is YYNGEE in the germline V gene. Trimming pared 0 bases from V and 4 bases from J, leaving 13 bases between. This CDR3 comprises 15 residues.

A few counts support this clone. A far larger clone differs by one base, so this is likely a read error. In the same sample, other DNA sequences code for this CDR3. The V gene is TRBV18, the J gene TRBJ1-5; 7 bases are a match to TRBD1. J was trimmed by 1 base and V by 6 bases; bases with no gene match: 3. The CDR3 has 14 residues. CDR1 and CDR2 (germline): KGHSH, LQKENI. CDR3 bases: TGTGCCAGCTCTCTGACAGGGAGCAATCAGCCCCAGCATTTT. Translated, it gives CASSLTGSNQPQHF.

The chain recombines TRBV30 with TRBJ1-1; weak D call: TRBD1 (5 bases). CDR3 size: 12 residues. Germline loops: CDR1 GTSNPN, CDR2 SVGIG (reference sequence). The germline V and J ends were trimmed by 6 bases and 1 base, with 9 bases remaining between them. CDR3: CACRGQNTEAFF. DNA for the CDR3: TGTGCCTGCCGCGGACAGAACACTGAAGCTTTCTTT.

This rearrangement joins TRBV10-2 to TRBJ2-7; 8 bases are a match to TRBD1. The germline V gene has CDR1 WSHSY and CDR2 SAAADI. The CDR3 extends over 13 amino acids. The V segment lost 2 bases and the J segment 4 bases; nucleotides outside the gene matches: 1. Here the CDR3 reads CASSEDRGYEQYV. The CDR3 DNA reads TGCGCCAGCAGTGAGGACAGGGGTTACGAGCAGTACGTC.

V is TRBV7-9 and J is TRBJ1-2; D remains ambiguous. The length of the CDR3 is 12 residues. Germline V gene lookup returns CDR1 SEHNR and CDR2 FQNEAQ (reference sequence). Trimming pared 5 bases from V and 8 bases from J, leaving 12 bases between. The CDR3 sequence is CASSTLSGGYTF. The DNA for the CDR3 is TGTGCCAGCAGCACCCTAAGCGGGGGCTACACCTTC. The entire variable domain, with the rest obtained from reference TRBV7-9 and TRBJ1-2, is as follows: DTGVSQNPRHKITKRGQNVTFRCDPISEHNRLYWYRQTLGQGPEFLTYFQNEAQLEKSRLLSDRFSAERPKGSFSTLEIQRTEQGDSAMYLCASSTLSGGYTFGSGTRLTVV.

V is TRBV2 and J is TRBJ1-2; no firm D call. Trimming removed 0 bases at V and 7 bases at J, with 15 bases between. In germline, CDR1 is SNHLY, CDR2 FYNNEI. The CDR3 is made up of 15 amino acids. CDR3 sequence: CASSEALRRSAGYTF. In nucleotides, the CDR3 is TGTGCCAGCAGTGAAGCGCTTCGGCGGTCCGCTGGCTACACCTTC.

J is TRBJ2-2 and V is TRBV7-8; perhaps TRBD2 as D (6 bases). Trimming took 1 base from V and 4 from J, leaving 13 bases between them. Per germline, CDR1 SGHVS and CDR2 FQNEAQ. The CDR3 runs 16 residues. The CDR3 region is CASSLGGGTGTGELFF. Here the CDR3 DNA reads TGTGCCAGCAGCTTAGGTGGGGGGACGGGCACCGGGGAGCTGTTTTTT.

The V gene is TRBV7-7, the J gene TRBJ2-5, with D possibly matching TRBD1 (6 bases). V shed 4 bases and J shed 5 bases, with 11 bases lying between them. The CDR3 consists of 13 residues. Germline CDR1 and CDR2: SSHAT and FNYEAQ (reference sequence). CDR3 coding DNA: TGTGCCAGCAGCTCACAGGGCCTGGAGACCCAGTACTTC. Protein product: CASSSQGLETQYF.

The rearrangement uses TRBV5-1 and TRBJ2-2; D might be TRBD2 (5 bases). Between the trimmed V and J ends, which lost 2 bases and 1 base, there was a span of 9 bases. This CDR3 contains 15 residues. The V gene's germline CDR1 is SGHRS and CDR2 YFSETQ. The CDR3 reads CASSFSRGNTGELFF. The CDR3 DNA sequence: TGCGCCAGCAGCTTCAGTCGGGGGAACACCGGGGAGCTGTTTTTT.

This clone was counted a single time. The chain carries TRBV30 and TRBJ2-3; TRBD2 agrees at 7 bases. The CDR3 runs to 15 residues. Germline V gene lookup returns CDR1 GTSNPN and CDR2 SVGIG (reference sequence). J was trimmed by 6 bases and V by 0 bases; bases with no gene match: 9. CDR3 residues: CAWSVGLAAGDTQYF. DNA of the CDR3: TGTGCCTGGAGTGTAGGGCTAGCGGCGGGGGATACGCAGTATTTT.

V usage is TRBV5-1 and J usage is TRBJ1-2; possible D gene TRBD1, 6 bases. V shed 0 bases and J shed 3 bases, with 12 bases lying between them. Per germline, CDR1 SGHRS and CDR2 YFSETQ. CDR3 length: 15 residues. The CDR3 DNA reads as TGCGCCAGCAGCTTGGGGTCGGCAGGGGACTATGGCTACACCTTC. Translation gives CASSLGSAGDYGYTF. The full variable domain, with the rest looked up from reference TRBV5-1 and TRBJ1-2, is KAGVTQTPRYLIKTRGQQVTLSCSPISGHRSVSWYQQTPGQGLQFLFEYFSETQRNKGNFPGRFSGRQFSNSRSEMNVSTLELGDSALYLCASSLGSAGDYGYTFGSGTRLTVV.

The chain is built from TRBV3-1 (or the pseudogene TRBV3-2) and TRBJ2-5; a possible D gene is TRBD2 (7 bases). CDR3 length: 15 amino acids. CDR1 LGHDT and CDR2 YNNKEL come from the germline V gene (reference sequence). V shed 5 bases and J shed 5 bases, with 18 bases lying between them. In DNA, the CDR3 is TGTGCCAGCAGCTTTCGGGGGGCCCCCCAGGAGACCCAGTACTTC. This encodes CASSFRGAPQETQYF.

This clone was found once. This sequence joins TRBV12-2 and TRBJ1-2. TRBV12-2 corresponds to a pseudogene. The CDR3 is 14 residues long. In DNA, the CDR3 is TGTGCAAGTCGCTTAGATACCCCGGGCTATGGCTACACCTTC. It yields the protein CASRLDTPGYGYTF.

J is TRBJ2-1 and V is TRBV28; the match to TRBD2 covers 8 bases. V shed 5 bases, J shed 2 bases, and the junction held 8 bases outside the gene matches. CDR1 and CDR2 (germline): MDHEN, SYDVKM. The CDR3 length is 16 residues. The CDR3 sequence is CASSLPGGAAYNEQFF. The CDR3 nucleotides read TGTGCCAGCAGTCTCCCCGGGGGGGCCGCCTACAATGAGCAGTTCTTC.

V and J are TRBV6-1 and TRBJ2-6; TRBD1 matches 7 bases. CDR3 length: 18 amino acids. The V segment lost 4 bases and the J segment 0 bases; nucleotides outside the gene matches: 9. Germline V CDR1 and CDR2: MNHNS, SASEGT. DNA for the CDR3: TGTGCCAGCAGTGTCGTAGGACAGGTTGTCTCTGGGGCCAACGTCCTGACTTTC. It specifies CASSVVGQVVSGANVLTF.

The chain carries TRBV9 and TRBJ1-3; D not resolved. Germline values: CDR1 SGDLS, CDR2 YYNGEE. V dropped 0 bases and J dropped 6 bases, with 13 bases sitting between them. The length of the CDR3 is 15 residues. CDR3 residues: CASSVGRVYENTIYF. The CDR3 region has the DNA TGTGCCAGCAGCGTAGGCCGGGTTTACGAAAACACCATATATTTT. Combining the CDR3 with reference TRBV9 and TRBJ1-3 gives the whole variable domain DSGVTQTPKHLITATGQRVTLRCSPRSGDLSVYWYQQSLDQGLQFLIQYYNGEERAKGNILERFSAQQFPDLHSELNLSSLELGDSALYFCASSVGRVYENTIYFGEGSWLTVV.

The rearrangement links TRBV15 to TRBJ1-4, with TRBD1 identical over 8 bases. V shed 3 bases and J 5 bases; nucleotides not matched to a gene: 2. The CDR3 is 14 amino acids. CDR1 is LNHNV, CDR2 YYDKDF, per germline (reference sequence). In DNA form, the CDR3 reads TGTGCCACCAGCAGGAGACAGGGGAATGAAAAACTGTTTTTT. Its translation is CATSRRQGNEKLFF.

The chain joins TRBV12-3 or TRBV12-4 to TRBJ1-1; D remains ambiguous. Trimming took 7 bases from V and 6 from J, leaving 15 bases between them. The CDR3 totals 13 residues. The CDR3 DNA reads as TGTGCCAGCACCCTATGGTGGGGAGCTGAAGCTTTCTTT. Its translation is CASTLWWGAEAFF.

The sample holds one count of this clone. This sequence joins TRBV7-6 and TRBJ1-3, with unresolved D. Germline V lookup: CDR1 SGHVS, CDR2 FNYEAQ. This CDR3 is built from 16 residues. Trimming left V 0 bases short and J 2 bases short, with 11 bases between. DNA of the CDR3: TGTGCCAGCAGCTTAGCGCCCCCACCAGCTGGAAACACCATATATTTT. Protein: CASSLAPPPAGNTIYF.

The V and J genes are TRBV6-5 and TRBJ1-2; TRBD1 matches 11 bases. The CDR3 contains 15 residues. Germline CDR1 and CDR2: MNHEY and SVGAGI. The trim removed 5 bases at V and 5 bases at J, leaving 7 bases unmatched. Here the CDR3 DNA reads TGTGCCAGCAGTCGCGGACAGGGGGCAGGGTATGGCTACACCTTC. Protein product: CASSRGQGAGYGYTF.

The chain uses TRBV30 and TRBJ1-2; D call uncertain. Looked up from germline, CDR1 is GTSNPN and CDR2 is SVGIG (reference sequence). With 0 bases removed from V and 6 bases from J, the gap between germline ends came to 11 bases. The length of the CDR3 is 13 residues. CDR3 region: CAWSVLGIHGYTF. In DNA, the CDR3 is TGTGCCTGGAGTGTACTAGGGATACATGGCTACACCTTC.